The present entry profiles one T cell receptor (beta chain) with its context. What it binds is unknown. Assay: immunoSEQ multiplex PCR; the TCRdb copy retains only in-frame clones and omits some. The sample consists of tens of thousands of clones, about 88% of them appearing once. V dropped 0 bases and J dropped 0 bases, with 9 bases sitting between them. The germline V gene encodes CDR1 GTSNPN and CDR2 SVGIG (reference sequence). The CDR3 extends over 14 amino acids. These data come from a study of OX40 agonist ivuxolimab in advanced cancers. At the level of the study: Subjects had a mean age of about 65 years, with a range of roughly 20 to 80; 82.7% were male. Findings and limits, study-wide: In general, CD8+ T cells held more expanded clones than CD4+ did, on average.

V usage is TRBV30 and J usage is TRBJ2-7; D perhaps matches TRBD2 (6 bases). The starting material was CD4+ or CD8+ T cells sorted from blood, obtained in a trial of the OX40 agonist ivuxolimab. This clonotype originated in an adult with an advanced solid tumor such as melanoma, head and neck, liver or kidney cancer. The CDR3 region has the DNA TGTGCCTGGAGTGTGGGGGGTTTCTCCTACGAGCAGTACTTC. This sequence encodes CAWSVGGFSYEQYF.